The sequence of this T cell receptor (beta chain) was determined in a study of blood T cell repertoires in COVID-19. The wider study: Whether acute or convalescent, the COVID-19 samples came from the United States, Italy and Spain. T cells, B-cell-depleted T cells, or PBMCs supplied cDNA or gDNA.

Seattle patients were enrolled during active infection and followed longitudinally. The assay was immunoSEQ multiplex PCR, and TCRdb's table has in-frame clones only and misses some. The sample holds 150,000 to 200,000 clones, 92% seen once. The CDR3 has 15 amino acids. V lost 0 bases and J 6 bases, leaving 14 bases between the germline ends. CDR1 SGHDN and CDR2 FVKESK come from the germline V gene. Sequencing was done on a sample of peripheral blood. The V gene is TRBV14, the J gene TRBJ1-2; D is uncertain. The clonotype was recovered from a man aged 25 to 40 with COVID-19, enrolled during active disease. The CDR3 here is CASSQDGMLLDGYTF. For the CDR3, the DNA is TGTGCCAGCAGCCAAGACGGAATGCTACTAGATGGCTACACCTTC.